Presented here are 14 T cell receptor beta chains from one specimen sequenced in a study of shared clonotypes between healthy human individuals. Measured with immunoSEQ multiplex PCR; TCRdb has only the in-frame clones, and not every one. Counted here are about 2 million clones, roughly 95% occurring once; the ten biggest clones make up 0.95% to 1.5%. CD8 cells classed as naive were CD45RO-negative and positively selected for CCR7, excluding terminally differentiated effector memory CD45RA+ cells. The material sequenced was naive CD8+ T cells sorted from blood. These receptors all come from a man aged 18 to 29 in good health.

The chain is built from TRBV11-3 and TRBJ2-2; D may be TRBD1 or TRBD2 (7 bases each). The V gene's germline CDR1 is SGHNT and CDR2 YENEEA. V lost 2 bases and J lost 5, with 12 bases in between. The CDR3 totals 15 residues. CDR3 coding DNA: TGTGCCAGCAGCTTACACAGGGGAGGGACCGGGGAGCTGTTTTTT. Amino acid sequence: CASSLHRGGTGELFF.

CDR3 amino acids: CASSYASSSTYEQYF. Written as DNA, the CDR3 is TGTGCCAGCAGTTACGCCTCTAGCAGTACCTACGAGCAGTACTTC. The rearrangement joins TRBV6-5 to TRBJ2-7; TRBD2 might be the D (5 bases). Germline assignment: CDR1 MNHEY and CDR2 SVGAGI. The CDR3 covers 15 residues. V lost 2 bases to trimming and J lost 2 bases, with 13 bases between them.

CDR3 in DNA: TGTGCCAGCAGCCAAGGCGACAGCCCTGAAGCTTTCTTT. It encodes CASSQGDSPEAFF. V gene TRBV4-2 combines with J gene TRBJ1-1, with D perhaps TRBD1 (5 bases). Germline assignment: CDR1 LGHNA and CDR2 YNFKEQ. The CDR3 covers 13 residues. V was cut by 1 base and J by 6 bases, with 9 bases left in between.

This chain uses TRBV27 with TRBJ2-1; D not resolved. Trimming cost V 4 bases and J 5 bases, with 9 bases left between them. Germline V gene lookup returns CDR1 MNHEY and CDR2 SMNVEV (reference sequence). The CDR3 length is 13 residues. The CDR3 region has the DNA TGTGCCAGCAGTTGGTCGAGCAACAATGAGCAGTTCTTC. Amino acid sequence: CASSWSSNNEQFF.

This chain connects TRBV7-2 to TRBJ1-3; D gene unclear. V lost 1 base, J lost 4 bases, and 14 bases lay in between. Germline V gives CDR1 SGHTA, CDR2 FQGNSA. The CDR3 consists of 16 residues. The CDR3 is CASSLVSSGFGNTIYF. As DNA, the CDR3 is TGTGCCAGCAGCTTAGTGAGTTCCGGGTTCGGAAACACCATATATTTT.

The V gene is TRBV15, the J gene TRBJ2-5, with 7 bases matching TRBD1. The germline gives CDR1 LNHNV, CDR2 YYDKDF (reference sequence). This CDR3 has 14 amino acids. The junction had 3 bases not matched to a gene; V was cut back by 3 bases and J by 2 bases. The CDR3 DNA reads as TGTGCCACCAGCAGGGGACAGTGGCAAGAGACCCAGTACTTC. This gives the protein CATSRGQWQETQYF.

The chain couples TRBV5-1 to TRBJ2-1; 13 bases align to TRBD2. V dropped 3 bases and J dropped 3; count of bases not matched to a gene: 3. CDR1 SGHRS and CDR2 YFSETQ come from the germline V gene. This CDR3 has 16 residues. CDR3 region: CASSWTSGSLYNEQFF. The CDR3 nucleotides are TGCGCCAGCAGCTGGACTAGCGGGAGTCTCTACAATGAGCAGTTCTTC.

CDR3: CASSIPREGRATDTQYF. CDR3 in DNA: TGTGCCAGCAGCATCCCGAGGGAAGGAAGGGCCACAGATACGCAGTATTTT. The rearrangement uses TRBV5-6 and TRBJ2-3, with a tentative D call TRBD2 (5 bases). Per germline, CDR1 SGHDT and CDR2 YYEEEE. V was clipped by 4 bases and J by 2 bases, with 20 bases between them. This CDR3 contains 17 residues.

The genes are TRBV27 and TRBJ2-7; D call uncertain. Germline CDR1 reads MNHEY; CDR2 reads SMNVEV (reference sequence). The CDR3 has 13 amino acids. V lost 5 bases and J 5 bases, leaving 13 bases between the germline ends. The CDR3 DNA sequence: TGTGCCAGCAGTCCCACACGTCCACACGAGCAGTACTTC. Translated: CASSPTRPHEQYF.

The chain uses TRBV2 and TRBJ1-6; a possible D gene is TRBD1 (5 bases). The V gene lost 10 bases and the J gene lost 9 bases, with 13 bases spanning the gap. The CDR3 length is 12 residues. Germline V gene sequence: CDR1 SNHLY, CDR2 FYNNEI. The CDR3 DNA is TGTGCCATGGGGACGGGCGGTTCACCCCTCCACTTT. It codes for CAMGTGGSPLHF.

The chain carries TRBV7-9 and TRBJ2-2; 7 bases align to TRBD2. The CDR3 has 15 residues. Trimming removed 7 bases from V and 7 bases from J; junction bases left unmatched: 12. Looked up from germline, CDR1 is SEHNR and CDR2 is FQNEAQ (reference sequence). CDR3 DNA sequence: TGTGCCAGCATCGACTTACAGCGGGGAGGCGGGGAGCTGTTTTTT. Its protein product is CASIDLQRGGGELFF. The complete variable domain, with remaining parts taken from reference TRBV7-9 and TRBJ2-2, reads DTGVSQNPRHKITKRGQNVTFRCDPISEHNRLYWYRQTLGQGPEFLTYFQNEAQLEKSRLLSDRFSAERPKGSFSTLEIQRTEQGDSAMYLCASIDLQRGGGELFFGEGSRLTVL.

This clone was counted a single time. This chain joins TRBV30 and TRBJ1-4; unclear D gene. Germline-derived CDR1 and CDR2 are GTSNPN and SVGIG (reference sequence). The CDR3 totals 14 residues. Trimming stripped 6 bases from V and 3 bases from J, with 14 bases between. The CDR3 bases are TGTGCCTGCCAGCGCGCAGAGGCTAATGAAAAACTGTTTTTT. Its translation is CACQRAEANEKLFF.

The V gene is TRBV10-1, the J gene TRBJ2-3; D uncertain. The length of the CDR3 is 15 residues. V shed 2 bases and J shed 1 base, with 10 bases lying between them. Per germline, CDR1 WNHNN and CDR2 SYGVQD (reference sequence). The CDR3 nucleotides read TGCGCCAGCAGTGAGAGTCCAGCAGGCACAGATACGCAGTATTTT. Encoded protein: CASSESPAGTDTQYF.

This rearrangement joins TRBV27 to TRBJ2-5; possibly TRBD2 for D (6 bases). This CDR3 is 17 amino acids long. Trimming took 6 bases from V and 0 from J, leaving 20 bases between them. Germline values: CDR1 MNHEY, CDR2 SMNVEV (reference sequence). CDR3 DNA sequence: TGTGCCAGCAGCCTGGAGGGAGGCGGGGCCCACCAAGAGACCCAGTACTTC. It is translated as CASSLEGGGAHQETQYF.